This is a list of T cell receptor beta chains from one sample in a study of human T cells and chemical hapten exposure. Each CDR3 protein is one row after TCRdb ran MiXCR on the 5' RACE reads. The profile shows under 150,000 distinct CDR3 sequences, 15% to 20% of them singletons. The receptors shown here come from a human donor in good health. CDR3s include the opening cysteine and the closing phenylalanine or tryptophan. A D gene is named only where the DNA matches it firmly. The size of a clone is reported for some rows only, either as once, few or many, or as a class for expanded clones.

length: 13; V: TRBV10-3; D: .; J: TRBJ2-7; size: few; CDR3: CAISESTLTEQYF; DNA: TGTGCCATCAGTGAGTCGACTCTGACCGAGCAGTACTTC
length: 17; V: TRBV3-1; D: TRBD2; J: TRBJ2-7; size: .; CDR3: CASSHLPRTSGFYEQYF; DNA: TGTGCCAGCAGCCACCTACCGAGGACTAGCGGGTTCTACGAGCAGTACTTC
length: 15; V: TRBV5-1; D: .; J: TRBJ1-1; size: few; CDR3: CASSLVLGRDTEAFF; DNA: TGCGCCAGCAGCTTGGTTCTGGGGAGAGACACTGAAGCTTTCTTT
length: 14; V: TRBV29-1; D: TRBD2; J: TRBJ2-1; size: few; CDR3: CSVEVRRENNEQFF; DNA: TGCAGCGTTGAAGTACGGCGGGAGAACAATGAGCAGTTCTTC
length: 17; V: TRBV11-2; D: .; J: TRBJ1-1; size: .; CDR3: CASSLGQVIGLNTEAFF; DNA: TGTGCCAGCAGCTTAGGCCAGGTCATTGGATTGAACACTGAAGCTTTCTTT
length: 15; V: TRBV7-9; D: .; J: TRBJ1-3; size: .; CDR3: CASSHTTGSGNTIYF; DNA: TGTGCCAGCAGCCATACCACAGGGTCTGGAAACACCATATATTTT
length: 15; V: TRBV11-2; D: .; J: TRBJ2-4; size: few; CDR3: CASSLVREGKNIQYF; DNA: TGTGCCAGCAGCTTAGTCAGGGAAGGCAAAAACATTCAGTACTTC
length: 13; V: TRBV6-5; D: .; J: TRBJ1-1; size: few; CDR3: CASSYRSGVEAFF; DNA: TGTGCCAGCAGTTATCGGTCGGGGGTTGAAGCTTTCTTT
length: 14; V: TRBV6-1; D: .; J: TRBJ1-1; size: few; CDR3: CASRVKAGGTEAFF; DNA: TGTGCCAGCAGGGTCAAGGCGGGGGGCACTGAAGCTTTCTTT
length: 17; V: TRBV24-1; D: TRBD1; J: TRBJ2-3; size: few; CDR3: CATSDPRTGGSTDTQYF; DNA: TGTGCCACCAGTGACCCGAGGACAGGGGGTTCTACAGATACGCAGTATTTT
length: 15; V: TRBV6-5; D: .; J: TRBJ1-4; size: many; CDR3: CASSYSPGGKEKLFF; DNA: TGTGCCAGCAGTTACTCGCCTGGGGGAAAAGAAAAACTGTTTTTT
length: 14; V: TRBV30; D: TRBD2; J: TRBJ2-1; size: few; CDR3: CAWSVWASGSSQFF; DNA: TGTGCCTGGAGTGTATGGGCTAGCGGGAGTAGCCAGTTCTTC
length: 15; V: TRBV4-2; D: .; J: TRBJ1-1; size: many; CDR3: CASKTNFLGSTEAFF; DNA: TGTGCCAGCAAAACAAACTTCCTGGGGAGCACTGAAGCTTTCTTT
length: 13; V: TRBV19; D: .; J: TRBJ2-7; size: .; CDR3: CASSISAGSEQYF; DNA: TGTGCCAGTAGTATATCGGCTGGGAGCGAGCAGTACTTC
length: 16; V: TRBV13; D: TRBD2; J: TRBJ2-1; size: few; CDR3: CASSSLAGGPSNEQFF; DNA: TGTGCCAGCAGCTCTCTAGCGGGAGGGCCCTCGAATGAGCAGTTCTTC
length: 16; V: TRBV3-1; D: .; J: TRBJ2-3; size: .; CDR3: CASSQEVWGSTDTQYF; DNA: TGTGCCAGCAGCCAAGAGGTTTGGGGGAGCACAGATACGCAGTATTTT
length: 15; V: TRBV5-4; D: .; J: TRBJ1-1; size: .; CDR3: CASSPPAGKNTEAFF; DNA: TGTGCCAGCAGCCCGCCCGCAGGGAAAAACACTGAAGCTTTCTTT
length: 14; V: TRBV28; D: .; J: TRBJ1-3; size: .; CDR3: CASSFGGAGNTIYF; DNA: TGTGCCAGCAGTTTTGGGGGGGCTGGAAACACCATATATTTT
length: 12; V: TRBV5-4; D: TRBD2; J: TRBJ2-1; size: .; CDR3: CASSWTRNEQFF; DNA: TGTGCCAGCAGCTGGACTAGGAATGAGCAGTTCTTC
length: 15; V: TRBV20-1; D: .; J: TRBJ2-7; size: .; CDR3: CSARDVDAISYEQYF; DNA: TGCAGTGCTAGAGATGTTGACGCAATTTCCTACGAGCAGTACTTC
length: 14; V: TRBV4-1; D: TRBD2; J: TRBJ2-1; size: few; CDR3: CASSHSGSWDEQFF; DNA: TGCGCCAGCAGCCATAGCGGGAGTTGGGATGAGCAGTTCTTC
length: 12; V: TRBV25-1; D: .; J: TRBJ2-7; size: .; CDR3: CASSTPLDEQYF; DNA: TGTGCCAGCAGTACCCCCCTCGACGAGCAGTACTTC
length: 15; V: TRBV7-3; D: TRBD2; J: TRBJ2-1; size: few; CDR3: CASSPPGGPYNEQFF; DNA: TGTGCCAGCAGCCCACCGGGAGGGCCCTACAATGAGCAGTTCTTC
length: 14; V: TRBV6-5; D: .; J: TRBJ2-5; size: few; CDR3: CASSRREDQETQYF; DNA: TGTGCCAGCAGTCGCAGGGAGGACCAAGAGACCCAGTACTTC
length: 15; V: TRBV20-1; D: TRBD1; J: TRBJ2-1; size: .; CDR3: CSARQGDPPVNEQFF; DNA: TGCAGTGCTAGACAGGGGGACCCTCCTGTCAATGAGCAGTTCTTC
length: 18; V: TRBV4-2; D: TRBD2; J: TRBJ2-5; size: .; CDR3: CASSPGGLAGGTGETQYF; DNA: TGTGCCAGCAGCCCCGGGGGACTAGCGGGAGGAACTGGAGAGACCCAGTACTTC
length: 19; V: TRBV10-3; D: .; J: TRBJ2-3; size: .; CDR3: CAISETLSTGRGSTDTQYF; DNA: TGTGCCATCAGTGAGACACTTTCAACAGGGCGGGGGAGCACAGATACGCAGTATTTT
length: 17; V: TRBV6-1; D: TRBD2; J: TRBJ2-3; size: .; CDR3: CASSEASGSLGTDTQYF; DNA: TGTGCCAGCAGTGAGGCTAGCGGGAGTTTAGGCACAGATACGCAGTATTTT
length: 16; V: TRBV5-1; D: .; J: TRBJ1-1; size: .; CDR3: CASRTEFGGMNTEAFF; DNA: TGCGCCAGCAGGACCGAATTTGGCGGAATGAACACTGAAGCTTTCTTT
length: 15; V: TRBV6-1; D: .; J: TRBJ1-2; size: .; CDR3: CASAWGRGEDYGYTF; DNA: TGTGCCAGCGCGTGGGGCAGGGGAGAGGACTATGGCTACACCTTC
length: 15; V: TRBV6-2/TRBV6-3; D: .; J: TRBJ2-1; size: once; CDR3: CASSWGGTGNNEQFF; DNA: TGTGCCAGCAGTTGGGGGGGGACAGGCAACAATGAGCAGTTCTTC
length: 16; V: TRBV5-5; D: .; J: TRBJ1-1; size: .; CDR3: CASSLVGEDTSTEAFF; DNA: TGTGCCAGCAGCTTGGTAGGGGAAGATACGAGCACTGAAGCTTTCTTT
length: 12; V: TRBV11-2; D: .; J: TRBJ1-2; size: few; CDR3: CASSLGSTFYTF; DNA: TGTGCCAGCAGCTTAGGCTCGACATTTTACACCTTC
length: 14; V: TRBV28; D: .; J: TRBJ2-7; size: few; CDR3: CASRGSGSVLEQYF; DNA: TGTGCCAGCAGGGGGTCTGGATCCGTCTTGGAGCAGTACTTC
length: 13; V: TRBV9; D: .; J: TRBJ2-7; size: .; CDR3: CASSVATGWEQYF; DNA: TGTGCCAGCAGCGTAGCTACGGGGTGGGAGCAGTACTTC
length: 11; V: TRBV27; D: .; J: TRBJ2-1; size: few; CDR3: CASSLGYWQFF; DNA: TGTGCCAGCTCCTTGGGGTATTGGCAGTTCTTC
length: 19; V: TRBV7-2; D: .; J: TRBJ1-3; size: many; CDR3: CASSRSLSPNRGLGNTIYF; DNA: TGTGCCAGCAGCCGCTCTTTGTCACCTAATAGAGGACTCGGAAACACCATATATTTT
length: 14; V: TRBV27; D: .; J: TRBJ1-1; size: few; CDR3: CASSFAALNTEAFF; DNA: TGTGCCAGCAGTTTCGCGGCCCTCAACACTGAAGCTTTCTTT
length: 17; V: TRBV12-3/TRBV12-4; D: .; J: TRBJ1-5; size: few; CDR3: CASRHTGAGGSNQPQHF; DNA: TGTGCCAGCCGCCACACGGGGGCCGGGGGTAGCAATCAGCCCCAGCATTTT
length: 16; V: TRBV24-1; D: TRBD1; J: TRBJ2-4; size: .; CDR3: CATSDQGQGAKNIQYF; DNA: TGTGCCACCAGTGATCAAGGACAGGGGGCGAAAAACATTCAGTACTTC
length: 16; V: TRBV6-6; D: .; J: TRBJ1-4; size: few; CDR3: CASSPDGAWTNEKLFF; DNA: TGTGCCAGCAGCCCTGATGGGGCCTGGACTAATGAAAAACTGTTTTTT
length: 16; V: TRBV18; D: TRBD2; J: TRBJ2-3; size: .; CDR3: CASSPTSGITTDTQYF; DNA: TGTGCCAGCTCACCAACTAGCGGGATAACCACAGATACGCAGTATTTT
length: 14; V: TRBV28; D: .; J: TRBJ2-7; size: .; CDR3: CASRGDWPSYEQYF; DNA: TGTGCCAGCAGGGGCGACTGGCCGAGTTACGAGCAGTACTTC
length: 17; V: TRBV25-1; D: TRBD1; J: TRBJ1-2; size: few; CDR3: CASSEDREMARGYGYTF; DNA: TGTGCCAGCAGCGAAGACAGGGAAATGGCCCGTGGGTATGGCTACACCTTC
length: 14; V: TRBV5-4; D: .; J: TRBJ1-2; size: .; CDR3: CASRRYGTYYGYTF; DNA: TGTGCCAGCAGGCGATACGGGACGTACTATGGCTACACCTTC
length: 13; V: TRBV6-6; D: .; J: TRBJ1-1; size: few; CDR3: CASSYTRVTEAFF; DNA: TGTGCCAGCAGTTACACCAGGGTGACTGAAGCTTTCTTT
length: 13; V: TRBV9; D: .; J: TRBJ2-7; size: few; CDR3: CASSVGGPAEQYF; DNA: TGTGCCAGCAGCGTAGGAGGTCCCGCCGAGCAGTACTTC
length: 15; V: TRBV2; D: .; J: TRBJ1-2; size: .; CDR3: CASISEQVKNYGYTF; DNA: TGTGCCAGCATCAGTGAACAGGTGAAAAACTATGGCTACACCTTC
length: 14; V: TRBV12-3/TRBV12-4; D: .; J: TRBJ2-6; size: .; CDR3: CASSLHSGANVLTF; DNA: TGTGCCAGCAGTTTACACTCTGGGGCCAACGTCCTGACTTTC
length: 11; V: TRBV5-6; D: .; J: TRBJ2-7; size: .; CDR3: CASSGYYEQYF; DNA: TGTGCCAGCAGCGGATACTACGAGCAGTACTTC
length: 16; V: TRBV4-1; D: .; J: TRBJ2-1; size: few; CDR3: CASSQEPRGVYNEQFF; DNA: TGCGCCAGCAGCCAAGAACCGCGCGGGGTCTACAATGAGCAGTTCTTC
length: 16; V: TRBV27; D: TRBD1; J: TRBJ2-1; size: .; CDR3: CASYAGGRGRPNEQFF; DNA: TGTGCCAGCTACGCAGGGGGCAGGGGAAGGCCCAATGAGCAGTTCTTC